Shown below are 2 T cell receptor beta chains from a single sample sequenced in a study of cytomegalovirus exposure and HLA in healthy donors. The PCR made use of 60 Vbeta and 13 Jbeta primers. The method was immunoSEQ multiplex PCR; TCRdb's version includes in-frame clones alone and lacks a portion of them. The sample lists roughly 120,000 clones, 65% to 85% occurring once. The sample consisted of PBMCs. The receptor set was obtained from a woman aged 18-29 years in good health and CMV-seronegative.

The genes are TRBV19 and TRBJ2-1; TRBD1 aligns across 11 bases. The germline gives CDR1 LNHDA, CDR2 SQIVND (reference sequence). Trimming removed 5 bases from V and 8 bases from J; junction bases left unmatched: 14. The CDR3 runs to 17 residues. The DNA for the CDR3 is TGTGCCAGTAGTTCCCTCATCCGGGACAGGGGGAGAGATGAGCAGTTCTTC. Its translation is CASSSLIRDRGRDEQFF. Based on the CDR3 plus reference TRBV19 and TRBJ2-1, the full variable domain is DGGITQSPKYLFRKEGQNVTLSCEQNLNHDAMYWYRQDPGQGLRLIYYSQIVNDFQKGDIAEGYSVSREKKESFPLTVTSAQKNPTAFYLCASSSLIRDRGRDEQFFGPGTRLTVL.

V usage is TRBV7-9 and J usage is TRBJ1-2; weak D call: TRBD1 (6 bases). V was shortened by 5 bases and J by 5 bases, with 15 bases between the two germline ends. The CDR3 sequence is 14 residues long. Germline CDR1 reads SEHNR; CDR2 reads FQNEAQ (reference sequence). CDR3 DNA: TGTGCCAGCAGCCATCCGGGACAACCATATGGCTACACCTTC. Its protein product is CASSHPGQPYGYTF.